Reported below is one TCR beta chain. Its antigen remains undetermined. Nothing much larger sits one base from this clone, and base qualities are not available. The cohort comprised several hundred healthy bone marrow donors. All cohort members were sampled while nominally healthy, although unrecorded immune exposures were likely present. Of the 600 or so cohort members, 289 had a positive CMV serostatus and just over 350 had a negative one, while no CMV serostatus was recorded for the donor. Every donor gave a peripheral blood sample, and the peripheral blood mononuclear cells from that sample were used for TCR beta sequencing. Genomic DNA was extracted from the blood cell samples with the Qiagen DNeasy Blood Extraction Kit. Measured from the cysteine to the phenylalanine, the CDR3 is 14 residues long. The DNA shown is the 42-base CDR3, in frame from base 1. V is reduced by 6 bases and J by 0 bases, leaving a spacing of 9 bases between them. Per the germline V gene, ENHRY is the CDR1 and SYGVKD is the CDR2.

The data were taken from a study of cytomegalovirus exposure and HLA in healthy donors (dated by TCRdb to 2015 to 2018). About the study as a whole: An earlier analysis of roughly 630 of the donors reported approximately 300 Gb of sequence data and 117 million unique TCR beta sequences from 150 million to 200 million T cells. An early release covering roughly 640 HLA-typed donors comprised about 310 gigabases of sequencing data and tens of millions of unique TCR sequences. The genetic ancestry cluster associated with self-reported Caucasian donors included about 81% of the approximately 410 genotyped donors. The aim of the study was to test whether cataloging public T cell receptors could identify signatures of past pathogen exposure. Using immunosequencing, the study profiled T cell repertoires from about 650 subjects and related those repertoires to cytomegalovirus serostatus. Along with the roughly 710-subject first cohort, a separate validation cohort of roughly 110 different subjects was used. To predict cytomegalovirus infection status, the study combined high-throughput TCR immunosequencing, statistical association of individual TCRs with disease status, and machine learning. A later analysis re-analyzed previously published TCR beta repertoires from about 600 donors and added high-resolution HLA genotyping to study TCR occurrence patterns. The later analysis used no new phenotypic data to find candidate immune exposures, relying instead on TCR beta sequences and their occurrence across donors. An earlier analysis of 500 to 750 of the donors applied high-throughput TCR beta sequencing to assess whether each TCR beta V gene segment acted as functional or pseudogenic. Donor age, sex, ethnicity and CMV serostatus were compiled alongside the repertoire data. A later genetic analysis used genome-wide SNP genotypes for 398 of the 666 donors, treating that subset as a discovery cohort. Every repertoire in the discovery cohort had been generated on one and the same sequencing platform. Both class I and class II loci were covered by HLA typing, at four-digit resolution. Typing coverage differed by locus: A, B, C, DRB1 and DQB1 were typed in roughly 620-630 donors, DQA1 in about 500, DPA1 in some 570, and DPB1 in just under 490. A handful of DR-DQ haplotypes were treated as single units for association and clustering because of strong linkage in the cohort. Among under 450 genotyped donors of the cohort, an average of about 240,000 unique TCR beta nucleotide sequences were sequenced per donor, around 20% of them non-productive.

Library preparation was by the immunoSEQ multiplex PCR assay. A mixture of 60 forward primers for TCR Vbeta segments and 13 reverse primers for TCR Jbeta segments was used in the multiplex PCR. Amplification of the CDR3 region of rearranged TCR beta genes was performed with a multiplex PCR assay on genomic DNA. On the Illumina HiSeq System, the amplified TCR beta libraries were sequenced as 87-base-pair reads. Under the source paper's analysis protocol: A later analysis tallied roughly 80 million unique TCR beta chains across the 640 or so repertoires, and around 10 million of those chains were shared by two or more donors. Raw reads were error-corrected and collapsed into unique sequences by a nearest-neighbor algorithm in which closely related sequences were merged to remove PCR and sequencing errors. CDR3 sequences were aligned to IMGT reference sequences to assign V, D and J gene segments. For a sequence to be retained, a match of at least six nucleotides was required to both a V gene segment and a J gene segment. A rearrangement was called productive if the CDR3 had no stop codons and remained in frame with V and J, and every other rearrangement was called non-productive. CDR3 was defined according to IMGT convention as the region running from the second conserved V-encoded cysteine to the conserved J-encoded phenylalanine. Sequences without an unambiguous match to a single V gene segment were excluded from the earlier analysis of approximately 560 of the donors. An earlier analysis of a few hundred of the donors classified V segments as functional when productive rearrangements were above 56.7% and as segregating when the standard deviation between donors was above 5%. A statistical classification framework was built for diagnosing cytomegalovirus status from the catalog of TCR beta chain sequences. A later analysis assigned V and J genes by comparing TCR nucleotide sequences with IMGT/GENE-DB human TR gene sequences. A later analysis assigned CDR3 sequences and most-parsimonious VDJ recombination scenarios with the TCRdist pipeline. In a later analysis, each TCR beta chain was defined by its CDR3 amino acid sequence together with its V-gene family, and reads without a unique V-gene family were excluded. A later analysis removed 500 to 650 highly shared, low-generation-probability nucleotide sequences to deal with suspected cross-contamination and a sequencing artifact. A later analysis calculated a clonal expansion index for each public chain from normalized within-repertoire ranks of inferred template counts. In a later analysis, generation probabilities were computed with a VDJ recombination model fitted to out-of-frame rearrangements, and the resulting probabilities were checked against IGoR. Hypergeometric tests were used in a later analysis to score TCR-TCR, TCR-HLA and TCR-CMV co-occurrence, with a repertoire-size bias correction applied to the TCR pairs. A later analysis estimated false discovery rates by permuting HLA or CMV assignments 20 times. In a later analysis, co-occurring TCRs were grouped with DBSCAN, and TCRdist sequence similarity was added when clustering was performed within HLA-allele-positive subsets. Repertoires with fewer than 30,000 or more than 120,000 public chains were left out of co-occurrence clustering, as were about 5 repertoires with anomalous nucleotide sharing. TCRdb retrieved this table from immuneACCESS and kept in-frame rearrangements only. Not all clones are present; in checked studies, unresolved V genes account for under half, and no reason is known for the remainder. V, J and clone size are taken as reported in that table, and D and trimming were inferred from the DNA itself. The sample has some 130,000 clones on record, approximately 60% of them singletons. The ten largest clones represent 1.5% to 2% of the sample.

What the study reported, not specific to this receptor: In a later analysis, 16,951 TCR beta sequences were associated with specific HLA alleles at a false discovery rate of 0.05. In a later analysis, several top co-occurrence clusters were reported to appear linked to parvovirus B19, influenza, CMV and Epstein-Barr virus. According to the authors, the approach could potentially be generalized to other disease states and immunological phenotypes. Because HLA typing was unavailable for some donors at each locus, only the typed subset was used in association tests. Correlated functional status among segregating V segments might reflect linkage disequilibrium, but an unknown experimental factor could not be ruled out. A later analysis found that TCR association rates varied across HLA loci, with DRB1 alleles showing the most associated TCRs and HLA-C alleles the fewest. The earlier analysis of a few hundred of the donors excluded roughly 17 rarely observed V segments, including chromosome 9 orphons, because counts were too low. V-gene and J-gene trimming of TCR beta chains was associated with a missense DCLRE1C variant in a later genetic analysis, and the association was replicated in an independent cohort. Presence/absence analyses assumed roughly uniform sequencing depth across donors, an assumption that may not hold. Only TCR beta chains were sequenced in this cohort, and the absence of alpha or paired-chain data limited detectable features. Across donors, most TCR sequences were observed very rarely, whereas some public TCRs were present in many individuals. A total of 150 to 200 TCR beta chains were listed by the study as associated with cytomegalovirus. According to a later genetic analysis, donors in an Asian-associated ancestry cluster had fewer N-insertions in productive TCRs than the approximately 650-donor mean. Most CMV-associated TCR beta chains appeared to be HLA-restricted in a later analysis, and the HLA associations seemed to be driven largely by CMV exposure. An earlier analysis of roughly 570 of the donors showed that most TCR beta V segments appeared in productive rearrangements either about 87% or about 30% of the time, which broadly matched IMGT annotations. Immune exposure information for the cohort was limited to CMV serostatus. A group of highly shared sequence variants was considered likely to be a technical artifact of the sequencing pipeline. Assigning TCR associations to individual alleles was difficult when HLA alleles, especially DR and DQ, strongly co-occurred. Cytomegalovirus status was reported to be diagnosed by the classifier with high specificity and sensitivity in both the original and validation cohorts. Three of the identified cytomegalovirus-associated TCR beta chains were confirmed in vitro to be specific for cytomegalovirus antigens. Some IMGT-functional V segments, including TRBV6-2 and TRBV6-3, could not be told apart with the 87-base-pair reads, so those segments were excluded. A further reported finding was that TCR beta sequences accurately predicted the HLA-A and HLA-B alleles for most subjects in the first cohort. Compared with equally common non-associated chains, HLA-associated TCR beta chains in a later analysis were more clonally expanded and had lower generation probabilities.

Sequenced: PBMCs. The TCR was taken from a human donor in good health. Recombination connected TRBV10-3 to TRBJ2-1; the D gene is perhaps TRBD2, from 5 matching bases. The CDR3 region reads CAISSGSSYNEQFF. The DNA sequence is as follows: TGTGCCATCAGCAGCGGAAGCTCCTACAATGAGCAGTTCTTC.